The rows below give T cell receptor beta chains drawn from one sample of a study of T-cell memory formation after mild COVID-19. TCRdb used MiXCR to reprocess the 5' RACE reads, holding one entry per CDR3 protein. The sample lists fewer than 450,000 distinct CDR3 sequences, roughly 21% occurring once. The sequencing input was PBMCs or a T cell subset sorted from them (not recorded which). The receptor source for this set is an adult woman who had mild COVID-19 (a few samples of this study predate the infection). Cell type and time point are not known. Both conserved end residues are part of each CDR3. D genes are given only for firm matches. The size field is filled for only some rows; it gives once, few, many or a size class.

- | TRBJ2-3 | TRBV4-2 | - | TGTGCCAGCAGGGGGGTACAGGACACAGATACGCAGTATTTT | CASRGVQDTDTQYF
few | TRBJ2-1 | TRBV12-3/TRBV12-4 | - | TGTGCCAGCAGTAGACTCCTCGACAATGAGCAGTTCTTC | CASSRLLDNEQFF
- | TRBJ2-7 | TRBV3-1 | - | TGTGCCAGCAGCCAATATTTCCAGGGGTTAGGCGAGCAGTACTTC | CASSQYFQGLGEQYF
- | TRBJ2-3 | TRBV7-9 | TRBD2 | TGTGCCAGCCACTTCGTAGCGGGAAGTGGGGATACGCAGTATTTT | CASHFVAGSGDTQYF
few | TRBJ1-1 | TRBV7-3 | TRBD1 | TGTGCCAGCAGCCCCGGACAGGGCTCGGGAGCTTTCTTT | CASSPGQGSGAFF
- | TRBJ1-2 | TRBV7-9 | - | TGTGCCAGCAGCCCCTGGGGTCAGGTTTCGGACACCTTC | CASSPWGQVSDTF
- | TRBJ2-7 | TRBV7-6 | - | TGTGCCAGCAGCTCTCCGGGACATGGGGCCATCGAGCAGTACTTC | CASSSPGHGAIEQYF
few | TRBJ2-3 | TRBV20-1 | TRBD2 | TGCAGTGCTAGGGCTAGACTAGCGGGGAGCACAGATACGCAGTATTTT | CSARARLAGSTDTQYF
- | TRBJ2-7 | TRBV5-1 | TRBD2 | TGCGCCAGCAGCTTGGTTGGGACTAGCGGGTACGAGCAGTACTTC | CASSLVGTSGYEQYF
few | TRBJ1-1 | TRBV7-9 | - | TGTGCCAGCAGCTTAGCGGAGGGTGGCACTGAAGCTTTCTTT | CASSLAEGGTEAFF
- | TRBJ1-1 | TRBV5-1 | - | TGCGCCAGCAGCTCCCCGACAGGAAGCGCTGAAGCTTTCTTT | CASSSPTGSAEAFF
- | TRBJ1-2 | TRBV5-1 | TRBD1 | TGCGCCAGCAGCTTGGACCCTGTGATACAGGGGGCGGATGGCTACACCTTC | CASSLDPVIQGADGYTF
many | TRBJ1-1 | TRBV5-1 | TRBD1 | TGCGCCAGCAGCTTGGGGGGGGACAGTGAAGCTTTCTTT | CASSLGGDSEAFF
- | TRBJ2-3 | TRBV30 | - | TGTGCCTGGAGAGGTGGTAGGACCCGCCTGAGGAGTAGCACAGATACGCAGTATTTT | CAWRGGRTRLRSSTDTQYF
few | TRBJ1-3 | TRBV7-6 | - | TGTGCCAGCAGCCCGGTAGGAAGCTCTGGAAACACCATATATTTT | CASSPVGSSGNTIYF
few | TRBJ2-5 | TRBV12-3/TRBV12-4 | TRBD2 | TGTGCCAGCAGTTCCCGTAGCGGGGGGGCCCGCAATACCCAGTACTTC | CASSSRSGGARNTQYF
once | TRBJ2-1 | TRBV4-3 | TRBD2 | TGCGCCAGCAGCCAAGATGGCGGGAGGCCCAACAATGAGCAGTTCTTC | CASSQDGGRPNNEQFF
- | TRBJ2-7 | TRBV18 | - | TGTGCCAGCTCACCACCGATACAGGGCTACGAGCAGTACTTC | CASSPPIQGYEQYF
few | TRBJ2-3 | TRBV7-2 | - | TGTGCCAGCAGCCTGACTAGTTGGGGCACAGATACGCAGTATTTT | CASSLTSWGTDTQYF
few | TRBJ2-4 | TRBV3-1 | - | TGTGCCAGCAGCCAAGCCGGATCGGGCTCCGTAAACATTCAGTACTTC | CASSQAGSGSVNIQYF
few | TRBJ1-1 | TRBV10-2 | - | TGCGCCACTTACCTCGGCGGGAGTGTTACTGAAGCTTTCTTT | CATYLGGSVTEAFF
- | TRBJ2-1 | TRBV2 | TRBD2 | TGTGCCAGCAGTGAGACTAGCGGGAGGGCCAATGAGCAGTTCTTC | CASSETSGRANEQFF
- | TRBJ2-5 | TRBV9 | - | TGTGCCAGCAGCGTAGTAGGCAGGGGATTCCAAGAGACCCAGTACTTC | CASSVVGRGFQETQYF
- | TRBJ1-3 | TRBV10-3 | - | TGTGCCATTGCCCCAGGGACCTCTGGAAACACCATATATTTT | CAIAPGTSGNTIYF
- | TRBJ2-3 | TRBV20-1 | - | TGCAGTGCTAGAGTGGTGAGAAAGAGCACAGATACGCAGTATTTT | CSARVVRKSTDTQYF
- | TRBJ2-7 | TRBV12-5 | - | TGTGCTAGTGGTTTGGTACTGAAGGGGCCAAACGAGCAGTACTTC | CASGLVLKGPNEQYF
- | TRBJ1-1 | TRBV12-3/TRBV12-4 | - | TGTGCCAGCAGCGTAACATTGAACACTGAAGCTTTCTTT | CASSVTLNTEAFF
many | TRBJ1-1 | TRBV12-3/TRBV12-4 | TRBD1 | TGTGCCAGCAGCCGCGGGACAGGGTTCGTCACTGAAGCTTTCTTT | CASSRGTGFVTEAFF
few | TRBJ2-5 | TRBV5-5 | TRBD2 | TGTGCCAGCAGCCCGAGGCCATGGCGGGGGGGCCAGTCCGACCCCTCCAAAGAGACCCAGTACTTC | CASSPRPWRGGQSDPSKETQYF
- | TRBJ2-2 | TRBV7-9 | - | TGTGCCAGCAGCTTTAACGTTGGAGACACCGGGGAGCTGTTTTTT | CASSFNVGDTGELFF
- | TRBJ1-1 | TRBV2 | - | TGTGCCAGCAGTGAAGCGGAGGCTTTCTTT | CASSEAEAFF
- | TRBJ2-1 | TRBV11-2 | TRBD2 | TGTGCCAGCAGCTTAGATCCAGCGGGAGGATCGCGAACTGAGCAGTTCTTC | CASSLDPAGGSRTEQFF
few | TRBJ2-3 | TRBV7-3 | TRBD2 | TGTGCCAGCAGCTTAACTAGCGGGATCGCAGATACGCAGTATTTT | CASSLTSGIADTQYF
few | TRBJ2-1 | TRBV12-3/TRBV12-4 | - | TGTGCCAGCAGTCCCCGTTATTTAGTGAGGGTGAATGAGCAGTTCTTC | CASSPRYLVRVNEQFF
- | TRBJ2-1 | TRBV11-3 | - | TGTGCCAGCAGCTTTAAGGAGACCCCAGGAAGCGGCAATGAGCAGTTCTTC | CASSFKETPGSGNEQFF
- | TRBJ2-4 | TRBV20-1 | - | TGCAGTGCTCCGTCGAGCGGACAAAACATTCAGTACTTC | CSAPSSGQNIQYF
- | TRBJ2-1 | TRBV12-3/TRBV12-4 | TRBD1 | TGTGCCAGCAGTTCCGTGACAGGGGTCTCCTACAATGAGCAGTTCTTC | CASSSVTGVSYNEQFF
few | TRBJ1-2 | TRBV9 | - | TGTGCCAGCAGCGTAGACACCCCTAACTATGGCTACACCTTC | CASSVDTPNYGYTF
- | TRBJ2-7 | TRBV2 | TRBD2 | TGTGCCAGCAGCCTCCGGGACTATCCCTCCTACGAGCAGTACTTC | CASSLRDYPSYEQYF
- | TRBJ1-5 | TRBV12-3/TRBV12-4 | TRBD1 | TGTGCCAGCAGTACGCAGGGGGCGCTCGGTCAGCCCCAGCATTTT | CASSTQGALGQPQHF
- | TRBJ2-5 | TRBV5-4 | TRBD2 | TGTGCCAGCAGCTTGGAAGGCCTAGCGGGGGGGACCCAGTACTTC | CASSLEGLAGGTQYF
few | TRBJ2-3 | TRBV12-3/TRBV12-4 | TRBD2 | TGTGCCAGCAGTTTGGATTTCCTAGCGGGGTCGGATACGCAGTATTTT | CASSLDFLAGSDTQYF
once | TRBJ2-3 | TRBV11-3 | - | TGTGCCAGCAGCTTAGGCGTAGCGTTAACAGATACGCAGTATTTT | CASSLGVALTDTQYF
- | TRBJ2-2 | TRBV27 | - | TGTGCCAGCAGTCCTAGGGGGGTGAGCAACACCGGGGAGCTGTTTTTT | CASSPRGVSNTGELFF
many | TRBJ2-5 | TRBV7-9 | - | TGTGCCAGCAGCTTAGCGGGAAGGGTAGAGACCCAGTACTTC | CASSLAGRVETQYF
few | TRBJ1-1 | TRBV7-8 | - | TGTGCCAGCAGCCCCACAGGGAACTTGAACACTGAAGCTTTCTTT | CASSPTGNLNTEAFF
- | TRBJ1-6 | TRBV9 | TRBD1 | TGTGCCAGCAGCGTAGTAGGGACAGGGGGCACCCTCCACTTT | CASSVVGTGGTLHF
- | TRBJ2-1 | TRBV7-8 | TRBD1 | TGTGCCAGCAGCTTAGAGCGGAGGACAGGAGTCACCTACAATGAGCAGTTCTTC | CASSLERRTGVTYNEQFF
- | TRBJ2-7 | TRBV24-1 | TRBD1 | TGTGCCACCAGCGATCGGAGGACAGGGGCCTCCTCCTACGAGCAGTACTTC | CATSDRRTGASSYEQYF
- | TRBJ2-7 | TRBV20-1 | TRBD2 | TGCAGTGCTGTACTAGCGGGGGGACCCTACGAGCAGTACTTC | CSAVLAGGPYEQYF
- | TRBJ1-6 | TRBV9 | - | TGTGCCAGCAGCTCGGGCGGGGAACCCCTCCACTTT | CASSSGGEPLHF
few | TRBJ2-5 | TRBV7-9 | TRBD1 | TGTGCCAGCACTCCAAATTTTGGCAGGGGGCCGAAGGACCAAGAGACCCAGTACTTC | CASTPNFGRGPKDQETQYF
few | TRBJ2-3 | TRBV7-8 | - | TGTGCCAGCAGCTTTTCATCAGATACGCAGTATTTT | CASSFSSDTQYF
- | TRBJ2-6 | TRBV2 | TRBD1 | TGTGCCAGCAGAGCCGGGACAGGGGTTGCTGGGGCCAACGTCCTGACTTTC | CASRAGTGVAGANVLTF
few | TRBJ1-1 | TRBV18 | - | TGTGCCAGCTCACCCCAAGGGCCGACAGGAGGGAACACTGAAGCTTTCTTT | CASSPQGPTGGNTEAFF
once | TRBJ2-2 | TRBV7-9 | - | TGTGCCGGAGAAGTGGGGATGGGCACCGGGGAGCTGTTTTTT | CAGEVGMGTGELFF
few | TRBJ2-5 | TRBV20-1 | TRBD2 | TGCAGTGCTGGAAGACTAGCGGCCCGCGGGGACGAGACCCAGTACTTC | CSAGRLAARGDETQYF
many | TRBJ2-1 | TRBV5-6 | TRBD2 | TGTGCCAGCAGCAGATTTGGCGGGAGGGGGGGGAATGAGCAGTTCTTC | CASSRFGGRGGNEQFF
- | TRBJ2-1 | TRBV7-9 | - | TGTGCCAGCACCCCTTCTAGGGACGCGAGGGACAATGAGCAGTTCTTC | CASTPSRDARDNEQFF
few | TRBJ1-2 | TRBV9 | - | TGTGCCAGCAGCGTCAGTGATAACTATGGCTACACCTTC | CASSVSDNYGYTF